The TCR beta chain described here comes from a study of cytomegalovirus exposure and HLA in healthy donors. Turning to the study itself: The same platform was used for the roughly 120 validation repertoires as for the approximately 730 first-cohort repertoires, as reported in a later analysis. Study findings and constraints: Confirmation in vitro established that a few CMV-associated chains were specific for CMV antigens.

This CDR3 has 16 amino acids. The V and J ends lost 1 base and 4 bases, in that order; junction bases with no gene match: 6. The germline V gene has CDR1 GTSNPN and CDR2 SVGIG (reference sequence). Of note for this clone: Its matching antigen is unknown.

The protocol was immunoSEQ multiplex PCR, while the TCRdb copy is restricted to in-frame clones and leaves out a portion. The sample has approximately 82,000 clones, 85% to 95% seen once. This clonotype originated in a man younger than 35 in good health and CMV-seronegative. The rearrangement uses TRBV30 and TRBJ2-2; 10 bases fit TRBD1. The material sequenced was PBMCs. CDR3 sequence reads: CAWSGRQGASTGELFF. The CDR3 DNA is TGTGCCTGGAGTGGAAGACAGGGGGCGTCCACCGGGGAGCTGTTTTTT.